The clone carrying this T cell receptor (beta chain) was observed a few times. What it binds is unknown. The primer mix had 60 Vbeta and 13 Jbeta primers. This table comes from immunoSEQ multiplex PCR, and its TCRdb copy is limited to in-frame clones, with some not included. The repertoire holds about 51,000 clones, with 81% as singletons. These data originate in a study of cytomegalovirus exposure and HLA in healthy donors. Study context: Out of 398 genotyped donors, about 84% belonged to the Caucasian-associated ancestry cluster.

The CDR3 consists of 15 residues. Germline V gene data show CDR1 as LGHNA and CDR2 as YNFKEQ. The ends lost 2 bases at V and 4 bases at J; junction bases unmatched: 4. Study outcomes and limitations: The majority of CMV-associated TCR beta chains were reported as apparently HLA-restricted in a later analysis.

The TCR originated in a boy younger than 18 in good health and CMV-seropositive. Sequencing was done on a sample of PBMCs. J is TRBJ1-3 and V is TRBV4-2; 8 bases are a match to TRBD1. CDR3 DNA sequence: TGTGCCAGCAGCCAACCCCCAGGGGGCGGAAACACCATATATTTT. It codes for CASSQPPGGGNTIYF.